This T cell receptor (beta chain) was profiled in a study of T cell repertoires in cytomegalovirus infection. Study summary: Both a matching HLA type and CMV infection were indicated by public TCR beta signatures. General study results and limits: The response measured ex vivo was dominated by TCR beta clonotypes (HLA-C-restricted and CMV-specific).

This clonotype appeared a few times. The antigen remains undetermined. Using its own MiXCR run on the reads, TCRdb lists one record per CDR3 protein. The repertoire holds around 740,000 distinct CDR3 sequences, less than 40% seen once, with 2.8% in the top ten. This CDR3 contains 19 residues. The ends lost 6 bases at V and 0 bases at J; junction bases unmatched: 15. This sequence joins TRBV12-3 or TRBV12-4 and TRBJ2-2; 8 nucleotides align to TRBD1. This receptor was taken from a human donor in good health (CMV status not recorded). Some clones in this sample may be carry-over from other donors' samples. Sequenced material: PBMCs. The CDR3 here is CASSARQGNVGANTGELFF. CDR3 sequence (DNA): TGTGCCAGCAGCGCTAGACAGGGGAACGTGGGGGCGAACACCGGGGAGCTGTTTTTT.